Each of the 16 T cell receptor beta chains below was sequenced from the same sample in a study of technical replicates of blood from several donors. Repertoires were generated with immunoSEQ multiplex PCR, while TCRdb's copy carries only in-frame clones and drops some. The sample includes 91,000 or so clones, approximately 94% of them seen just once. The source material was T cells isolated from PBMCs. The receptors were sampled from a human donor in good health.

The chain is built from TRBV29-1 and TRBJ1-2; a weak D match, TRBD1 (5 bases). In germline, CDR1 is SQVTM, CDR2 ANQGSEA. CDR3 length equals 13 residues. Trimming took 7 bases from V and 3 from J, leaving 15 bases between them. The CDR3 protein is CSADNRLDYGYTF. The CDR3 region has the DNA TGCAGCGCTGATAACAGGCTGGACTATGGCTACACCTTC.

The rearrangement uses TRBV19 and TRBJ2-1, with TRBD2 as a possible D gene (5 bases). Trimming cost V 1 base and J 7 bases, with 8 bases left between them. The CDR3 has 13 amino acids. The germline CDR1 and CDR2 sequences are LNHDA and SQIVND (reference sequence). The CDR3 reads CASSIGGKNEQFF. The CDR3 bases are TGTGCCAGTAGTATAGGAGGGAAGAATGAGCAGTTCTTC.

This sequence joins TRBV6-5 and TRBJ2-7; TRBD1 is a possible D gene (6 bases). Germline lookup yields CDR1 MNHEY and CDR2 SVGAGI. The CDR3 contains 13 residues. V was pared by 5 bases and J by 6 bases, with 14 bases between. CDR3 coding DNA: TGTGCCAGCAGTCGTACCGAAGGGGGCGAGCAGTACTTC. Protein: CASSRTEGGEQYF.

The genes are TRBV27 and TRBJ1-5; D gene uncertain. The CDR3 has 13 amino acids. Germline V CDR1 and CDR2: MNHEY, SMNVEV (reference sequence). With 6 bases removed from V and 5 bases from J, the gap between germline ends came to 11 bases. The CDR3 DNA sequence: TGTGCCAGCAGCTCCGACCGGGATCAGCCCCAGCATTTT. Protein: CASSSDRDQPQHF.

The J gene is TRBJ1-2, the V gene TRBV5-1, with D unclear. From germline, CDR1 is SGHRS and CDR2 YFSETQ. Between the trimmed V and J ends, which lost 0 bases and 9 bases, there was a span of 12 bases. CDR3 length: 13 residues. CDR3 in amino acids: CASSLAWLSRYTF. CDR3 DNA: TGCGCCAGCAGCTTGGCCTGGTTGAGTCGCTACACCTTC.

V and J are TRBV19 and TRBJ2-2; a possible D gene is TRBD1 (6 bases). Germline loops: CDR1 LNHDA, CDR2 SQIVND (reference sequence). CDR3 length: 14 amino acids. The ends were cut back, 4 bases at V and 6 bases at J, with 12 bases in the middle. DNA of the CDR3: TGTGCCAGTAGTACGAGGGGGAGAGCCGGGGAGCTGTTTTTT. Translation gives CASSTRGRAGELFF.

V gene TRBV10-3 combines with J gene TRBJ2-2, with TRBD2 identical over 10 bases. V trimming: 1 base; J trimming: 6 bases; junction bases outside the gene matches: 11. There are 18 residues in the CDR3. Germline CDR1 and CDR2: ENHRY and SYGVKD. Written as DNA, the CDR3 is TGTGCCATCAGTGAGTTGGTAGCGGGAGGTCGTCAGGCCGGGGAGCTGTTTTTT. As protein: CAISELVAGGRQAGELFF.

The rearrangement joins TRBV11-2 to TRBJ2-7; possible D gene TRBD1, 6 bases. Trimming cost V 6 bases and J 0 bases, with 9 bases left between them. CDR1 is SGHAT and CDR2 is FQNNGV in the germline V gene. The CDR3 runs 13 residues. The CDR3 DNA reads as TGTGCCAGCAGTACAGGGAGCTCCTACGAGCAGTACTTC. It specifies CASSTGSSYEQYF.

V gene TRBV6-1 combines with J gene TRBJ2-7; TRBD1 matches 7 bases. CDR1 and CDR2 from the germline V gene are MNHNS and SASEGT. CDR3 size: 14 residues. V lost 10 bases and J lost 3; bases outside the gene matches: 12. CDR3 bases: TGTGCCATACTGTTGGACAGGTCTGGCTACGAGCAGTACTTC. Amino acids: CAILLDRSGYEQYF.

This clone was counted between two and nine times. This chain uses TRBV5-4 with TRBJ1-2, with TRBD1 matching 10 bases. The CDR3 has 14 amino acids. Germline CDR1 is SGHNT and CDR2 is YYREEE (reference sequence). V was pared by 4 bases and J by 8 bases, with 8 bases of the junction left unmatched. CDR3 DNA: TGTGCCAGCAGCCTTCTCGACAGGGGGCGAGGCTACACCTTC. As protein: CASSLLDRGRGYTF.

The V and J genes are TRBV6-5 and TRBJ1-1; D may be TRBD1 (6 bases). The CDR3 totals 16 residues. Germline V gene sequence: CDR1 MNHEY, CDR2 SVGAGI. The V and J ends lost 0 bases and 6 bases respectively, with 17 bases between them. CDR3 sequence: CASSYSSWQGIPEAFF. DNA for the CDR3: TGTGCCAGCAGTTACTCGAGTTGGCAGGGGATTCCTGAAGCTTTCTTT.

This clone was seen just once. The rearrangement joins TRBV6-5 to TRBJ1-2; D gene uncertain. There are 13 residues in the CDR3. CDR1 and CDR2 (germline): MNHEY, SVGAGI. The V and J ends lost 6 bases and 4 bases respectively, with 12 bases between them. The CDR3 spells CASRLDPSYGYTF. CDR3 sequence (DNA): TGTGCCAGCAGGCTAGACCCATCCTATGGCTACACCTTC.

The CDR3: CASSPTDRVHEQYF. CDR3 in DNA: TGTGCCAGCTCACCCACGGACAGGGTCCACGAGCAGTACTTC. The J gene is TRBJ2-7, the V gene TRBV18; TRBD1 matches at 8 bases. The CDR3 runs to 14 residues. Germline V gene lookup returns CDR1 KGHSH and CDR2 LQKENI. J was trimmed by 5 bases and V by 3 bases; bases with no gene match: 6.

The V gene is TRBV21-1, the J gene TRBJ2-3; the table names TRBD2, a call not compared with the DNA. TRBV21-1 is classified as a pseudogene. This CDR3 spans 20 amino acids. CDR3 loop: CASSKVETPAGFGATDTQYF. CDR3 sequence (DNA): TGTGCCAGCAGCAAAGTGGAGACGCCCGCGGGATTTGGGGCCACAGATACGCAGTATTTT.

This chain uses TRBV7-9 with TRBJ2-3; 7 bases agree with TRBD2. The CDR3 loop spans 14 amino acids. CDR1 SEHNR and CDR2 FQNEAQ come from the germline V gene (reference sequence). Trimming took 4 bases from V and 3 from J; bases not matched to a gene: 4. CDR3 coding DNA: TGTGCCAGCAGCTACTCGCGGGAGACAGATACGCAGTATTTT. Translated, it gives CASSYSRETDTQYF.

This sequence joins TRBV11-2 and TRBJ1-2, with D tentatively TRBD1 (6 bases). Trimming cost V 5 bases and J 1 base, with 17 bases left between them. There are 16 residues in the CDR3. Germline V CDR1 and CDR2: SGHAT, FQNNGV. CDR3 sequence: CASSQLRGLGNYGYTF. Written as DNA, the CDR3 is TGTGCCAGCAGCCAACTCAGGGGCCTAGGTAACTATGGCTACACCTTC.